This T cell receptor beta chain appears in the sequencing data of a study of cytomegalovirus exposure and HLA in healthy donors. Study-level findings and limits: The majority of CMV-associated TCR beta chains were reported as apparently HLA-restricted in a later analysis.

Deletions cut 1 base from V and 8 bases from J, with 14 bases between. The CDR3 length is 14 residues. Germline CDR1 is SGDLS and CDR2 is YYNGEE. Amplification used 60 Vbeta primers and 13 Jbeta primers. Sequencing used immunoSEQ multiplex PCR; TCRdb keeps in-frame clones, though not all of them. This repertoire includes about 51,000 clones. With regard to this clone: Antigen unknown.

The chain has TRBV9 and TRBJ2-3, with a tentative D call TRBD2 (6 bases). The sequencing input was PBMCs. The TCR sequence derives from a female donor in good health and CMV-seronegative. In DNA form, the CDR3 reads TGTGCCAGCAGCGTAACGTGGGGGGATCTTACGCAGTATTTT. This encodes CASSVTWGDLTQYF.